The 5 T cell receptor beta chains below all came from one sample that was sequenced in a study of blood T cell repertoires in COVID-19. TCRdb keeps only in-frame clones here, not all; method: immunoSEQ multiplex PCR. The data contain roughly 81,000 clones, approximately 80% of them singletons. The sequenced sample was peripheral blood. The source of these receptors is a woman between 65 and 79 years old with acute or convalescent COVID-19.

The chain joins TRBV6-5 to TRBJ2-5, with D possibly matching TRBD1 (6 bases). This CDR3 has 14 amino acids. CDR1 is MNHEY and CDR2 is SVGAGI in the germline V gene. V was clipped by 0 bases and J by 4 bases, with 9 bases between them. The CDR3 spells CASSYSQGRETQYF. The DNA of the CDR3 is TGTGCCAGCAGTTACTCTCAGGGGCGAGAGACCCAGTACTTC.

The V and J genes are TRBV7-9 and TRBJ2-1, with 11 bases identical to TRBD2. The CDR3 sequence is 14 residues long. The germline gives CDR1 SEHNR, CDR2 FQNEAQ (reference sequence). V gave up 5 bases and J gave up 7 bases; unmatched junction bases: 4. The CDR3 here is CASSTSGGDNEQFF. CDR3 DNA: TGTGCCAGCAGCACTAGCGGGGGAGATAATGAGCAGTTCTTC.

This chain links TRBV28 with TRBJ2-7, with a possible D match to TRBD2 (5 bases). This CDR3 has 11 amino acids. Trimming left V 7 bases short and J 4 bases short, with 8 bases between. CDR1 and CDR2 (germline): MDHEN, SYDVKM. For the CDR3, the DNA is TGTGCCAGCACAACGGGGTACGAGCAGTACTTC. Translation gives CASTTGYEQYF.

This clone was seen once. CDR3 nucleotide sequence: TGTGCCCTCCAGGGGGGAACCAACTATGGCTACACCTTC. It encodes CALQGGTNYGYTF. This chain links TRBV7-9 with TRBJ1-2; 7 positions match TRBD1. The CDR3 spans 13 residues. The germline gives CDR1 SEHNR, CDR2 FQNEAQ (reference sequence). Unmatched junction bases numbered 8, after V lost 11 bases and J lost 2 bases.

V is TRBV2 and J is TRBJ2-3; TRBD2 is a possible D gene (5 bases). This CDR3 has 15 residues. Germline values: CDR1 SNHLY, CDR2 FYNNEI. Trimming removed 4 bases from V and 2 bases from J, with 13 bases in between. Here the CDR3 reads CASSVFSADTDTQYF. In nucleotides, the CDR3 is TGTGCCAGCAGTGTTTTTAGCGCAGACACAGATACGCAGTATTTT.